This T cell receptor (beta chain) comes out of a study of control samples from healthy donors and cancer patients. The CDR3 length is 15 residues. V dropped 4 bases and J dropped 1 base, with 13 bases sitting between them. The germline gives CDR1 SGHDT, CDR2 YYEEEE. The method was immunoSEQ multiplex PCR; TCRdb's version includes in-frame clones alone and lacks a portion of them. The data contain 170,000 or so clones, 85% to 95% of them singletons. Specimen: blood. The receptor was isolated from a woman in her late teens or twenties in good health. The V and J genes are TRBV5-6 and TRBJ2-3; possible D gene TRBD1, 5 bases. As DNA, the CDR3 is TGTGCCAGCAGCCCGAAGGGGTGGGGCACAGATACGCAGTATTTT. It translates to CASSPKGWGTDTQYF.